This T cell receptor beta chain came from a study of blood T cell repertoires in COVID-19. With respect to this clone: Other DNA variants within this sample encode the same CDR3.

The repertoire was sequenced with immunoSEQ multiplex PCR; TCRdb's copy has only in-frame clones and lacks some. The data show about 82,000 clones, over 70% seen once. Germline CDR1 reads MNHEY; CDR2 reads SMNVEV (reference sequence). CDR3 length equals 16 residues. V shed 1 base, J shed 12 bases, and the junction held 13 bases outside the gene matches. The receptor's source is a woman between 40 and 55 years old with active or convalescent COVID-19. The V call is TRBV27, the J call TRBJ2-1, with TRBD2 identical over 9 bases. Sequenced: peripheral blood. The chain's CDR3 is CASSLFGGGGASGQFF. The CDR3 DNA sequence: TGTGCCAGCAGTTTATTTGGTGGCGGGGGGGCATCGGGGCAGTTCTTC.